This TCR beta chain stems from a study of T cells after yellow fever vaccination. About the study: Low-cell-number fractions were prepared with SMART-Seq v4 Ultra Low Input.

Overall study findings and caveats: Bulk-population clonotypes that are abundant could appear as contaminants in FACS-sorted repertoires.

The CDR3 is 11 residues long. The V end was cut by 0 bases, the J end by 9 bases, with 5 bases between. Germline-derived CDR1 and CDR2 are SGHVS and FQNEAQ. TCRdb reprocessed the 5' RACE reads with MiXCR, giving one entry per CDR3 protein. The sample gives roughly 500,000 distinct CDR3 sequences, roughly 19% of which show up once; 14% is in the top ten. On this clonotype itself: Its antigen is unknown.

The source material was PBMCs, sampled 15 days after the yellow fever booster vaccination. This chain uses TRBV7-8 with TRBJ2-5; no definite D call. The TCR was taken from a man under 40 who received the YFV17D yellow fever vaccine. CDR3 DNA: TGTGCCAGCAGCTTAGCCGAGCCCCAGTACTTC. It is translated as CASSLAEPQYF.